This is a list of T cell receptor beta chains from one sample in a study of blood T cell repertoires in COVID-19. Assay used: immunoSEQ multiplex PCR; TCRdb lists only in-frame clones, some missing. Of about 55,000 clones listed, 75% to 90% are singletons. Sequenced input: peripheral blood. Receptor source: a human donor in a cohort sampled during active COVID-19. Both conserved end residues are part of each CDR3. D genes are given only for firm matches. Size values are once, few and many counts, or a class for expanded clones, and some rows have none.

clone_size | j_call | v_call | d_call | cdr3_aa | cdr3_nt
- | TRBJ1-5 | TRBV19 | TRBD1 | CASSRTGTGANQPQHF | TGTGCCAGTAGTAGAACCGGGACAGGTGCCAATCAGCCCCAGCATTTT
- | TRBJ2-1 | TRBV28 | TRBD2 | CASRPGGTSYNEQFF | TGTGCCAGCAGGCCGGGGGGTACCTCCTACAATGAGCAGTTCTTC
- | TRBJ2-3 | TRBV18 | - | CASSLLDPGTDTQYF | TGTGCCAGCTCACTACTTGACCCAGGTACAGATACGCAGTATTTT
- | TRBJ1-4 | TRBV5-6 | TRBD1 | CASSLSQGATNEKLFF | TGTGCCAGCAGCTTGTCCCAGGGGGCAACTAATGAAAAACTGTTTTTT
- | TRBJ2-7 | TRBV6-1 | - | CASSEGSGANYEQYF | TGTGCCAGCAGTGAAGGCAGCGGAGCTAACTACGAGCAGTACTTC
- | TRBJ1-1 | TRBV18 | TRBD1 | CASSSQPGQGDLEAFF | TGTGCCAGCTCATCCCAACCGGGACAGGGGGACCTGGAGGCTTTCTTT
- | TRBJ2-2 | TRBV27 | - | CASSGTGANTGELFF | TGTGCCAGCAGTGGTACCGGGGCGAACACCGGGGAGCTGTTTTTT
- | TRBJ2-7 | TRBV2 | TRBD1 | CASSQGAGEQYF | TGTGCCAGCAGTCAGGGGGCGGGCGAGCAGTACTTC
- | TRBJ1-1 | TRBV2 | - | CASSGQLNTEAFF | TGTGCCAGCAGTGGACAGTTAAACACTGAAGCTTTCTTT
- | TRBJ2-1 | TRBV11-2 | TRBD2 | CASSLEGLATNEQFF | TGTGCCAGCAGCTTAGAGGGACTAGCAACTAATGAGCAGTTCTTC
- | TRBJ2-7 | TRBV3-1/TRBV3-2 | - | CASSQPGGQGYDYEQYF | TGTGCCAGCAGCCAGCCCGGGGGGCAGGGCTACGACTACGAGCAGTACTTC
- | TRBJ2-5 | TRBV11-3 | - | CASSRDSQETQYF | TGTGCCAGCTCGCGGGACAGCCAAGAGACCCAGTACTTC
- | TRBJ1-1 | TRBV18 | TRBD1 | CASSLNSGTGSEAFF | TGTGCCAGCTCTCTCAATTCCGGGACAGGGTCTGAAGCTTTCTTT
- | TRBJ1-4 | TRBV3-1/TRBV3-2 | TRBD1 | CASSHRTGGGNEKLFF | TGTGCCAGCAGCCATCGCACAGGGGGGGGTAATGAAAAACTGTTTTTT
- | TRBJ2-5 | TRBV10-2 | TRBD1 | CASCRDRGETQYF | TGCGCCAGCTGCCGGGACAGGGGTGAGACCCAGTACTTC
- | TRBJ2-2 | TRBV25-1 | TRBD2 | CASSERPGLGGSVGELFF | TGTGCCAGCAGTGAACGTCCCGGCTTGGGGGGGTCTGTCGGGGAGCTGTTTTTT
- | TRBJ2-5 | TRBV3-1/TRBV3-2 | TRBD2 | CASSYRTSGRGEETQYF | TGTGCCAGCAGCTACAGGACTAGCGGGAGGGGGGAGGAGACCCAGTACTTC
- | TRBJ2-7 | TRBV5-1 | - | CASSLALAIPTYEQYF | TGCGCCAGCAGCTTGGCCTTGGCCATTCCGACCTACGAGCAGTACTTC
- | TRBJ1-3 | TRBV5-1 | - | CASSWDTRGGNTIYF | TGCGCCAGCAGCTGGGATACCCGGGGTGGAAACACCATATATTTT
- | TRBJ2-1 | TRBV7-6 | - | CASSSERLEYNEQFF | TGTGCCAGCAGCTCCGAGAGACTGGAATACAATGAGCAGTTCTTC
- | TRBJ2-1 | TRBV7-6 | - | CASSLSLGLYNEQFF | TGTGCCAGCAGCTTAAGTTTGGGGCTGTACAATGAGCAGTTCTTC
- | TRBJ2-1 | TRBV24-1 | - | CATSAARGTSEQFF | TGTGCCACCAGTGCCGCCCGGGGTACCAGTGAGCAGTTCTTC
few | TRBJ1-6 | TRBV20-1 | TRBD1 | CSASQQGRSPLHF | TGCAGTGCTAGTCAACAGGGGAGGTCACCCCTCCACTTT
- | TRBJ1-4 | TRBV12-3/TRBV12-4 | TRBD1 | CATSGGAGEKLFF | TGTGCCACCTCAGGGGGCGCGGGTGAAAAACTGTTTTTT
- | TRBJ1-1 | TRBV5-1 | - | CASSLGRGTSNTEAFF | TGCGCCAGCAGCTTGGGGCGGGGCACATCGAACACTGAAGCTTTCTTT
- | TRBJ2-7 | TRBV3-1/TRBV3-2 | TRBD2 | CASSPGLALPEQYF | TGTGCCAGCAGCCCGGGACTAGCTCTCCCCGAGCAGTACTTC
- | TRBJ1-6 | TRBV3-1/TRBV3-2 | - | CASSQGGGGGNSPLHF | TGTGCCAGCAGCCAAGGAGGGGGGGGCGGGAATTCACCCCTCCACTTT
- | TRBJ2-1 | TRBV18 | TRBD2 | CASSTYSGLAGGNEQFF | TGTGCCAGCTCAACCTACTCCGGACTAGCGGGGGGGAATGAGCAGTTCTTC
- | TRBJ2-1 | TRBV7-9 | TRBD1 | CASSSHRDRASNEQFF | TGTGCCAGCAGCTCCCACCGGGACAGGGCCTCCAATGAGCAGTTCTTC
few | TRBJ1-5 | TRBV5-5 | - | CASSLEGRGNQPQHF | TGTGCCAGCAGCTTGGAAGGAAGGGGAAATCAGCCCCAGCATTTT
- | TRBJ1-3 | TRBV5-1 | - | CASKETDSGNTIYF | TGCGCCAGCAAAGAGACAGACTCTGGAAACACCATATATTTT
- | TRBJ1-5 | TRBV6-2/TRBV6-3 | - | CASSYAGHGLRSQHF | TGTGCCAGCAGTTACGCCGGACACGGATTGAGGTCCCAGCATTTT
once | TRBJ1-2 | TRBV10-3 | - | CATFSPLYGYTF | TGTGCCACTTTCAGTCCCCTCTATGGCTACACCTTC
- | TRBJ1-1 | TRBV28 | TRBD1 | CASSLGQMNTEAFF | TGTGCCAGCAGTTTGGGACAGATGAACACTGAAGCTTTCTTT
- | TRBJ2-1 | TRBV24-1 | - | CATSSAGSYNEQFF | TGTGCCACCTCGAGCGCTGGCTCCTACAATGAGCAGTTCTTC
- | TRBJ2-2 | TRBV6-4 | TRBD2 | CASSEAPGGTGELFF | TGTGCCAGCAGTGAAGCACCGGGGGGCACCGGGGAGCTGTTTTTT
once | TRBJ2-5 | TRBV6-5 | TRBD2 | CASSEAGVRETQYF | TGTGCCAGCAGCGAGGCGGGGGTCCGAGAGACCCAGTACTTC
- | TRBJ1-2 | TRBV5-1 | TRBD1 | CASSVDRDVYGYTF | TGCGCCAGCAGCGTTGACAGGGACGTCTATGGCTACACCTTC
- | TRBJ2-5 | TRBV11-2 | TRBD1 | CAAGTGRKETQYF | TGTGCCGCGGGGACAGGGAGGAAAGAGACCCAGTACTTC
- | TRBJ2-5 | TRBV2 | TRBD1 | CASRGTGAKETQYF | TGTGCCAGCCGAGGGACAGGGGCTAAAGAGACCCAGTACTTC
- | TRBJ1-6 | TRBV12-3/TRBV12-4 | - | CASKGVVYSPLHF | TGTGCCAGCAAAGGGGTAGTCTACTCACCCCTCCACTTT
- | TRBJ2-5 | TRBV19 | - | CASRSRETQYF | TGTGCCAGTAGAAGCAGGGAGACCCAGTACTTC
- | TRBJ2-5 | TRBV18 | - | CASSPTSSETQYF | TGTGCCAGCTCACCAACTAGTTCCGAGACCCAGTACTTC
- | TRBJ1-1 | TRBV18 | - | CASSLVGVGNTEAFF | TGTGCCAGCTCCTTGGTAGGGGTCGGGAACACTGAAGCTTTCTTT
- | TRBJ2-7 | TRBV11-1 | - | CASSPQGTLNSYEQYF | TGTGCCAGCAGCCCCCAGGGGACACTGAACTCCTACGAGCAGTACTTC
- | TRBJ2-7 | TRBV5-1 | - | CASSLEDGITGQYF | TGCGCCAGCAGCTTGGAGGACGGGATCACCGGGCAGTACTTC
- | TRBJ1-6 | TRBV30 | TRBD1 | CAWSGDRGRSPLHF | TGTGCCTGGAGCGGGGACAGGGGGCGTTCACCCCTCCACTTT
- | TRBJ1-2 | TRBV5-6 | - | CASSSSGLEVYTF | TGTGCCAGCAGCTCCTCAGGGCTCGAGGTCTACACCTTC